This T cell receptor beta chain was retrieved from a study of OX40 agonist ivuxolimab in advanced cancers. Using immunoSEQ multiplex PCR, the repertoire was profiled, and TCRdb retains in-frame clones only, with some absent. The repertoire holds 90,000 to 150,000 clones, around 89% seen once, with 0.5% to 0.7% in the top ten. Germline V gene lookup returns CDR1 LGHNA and CDR2 YSLEER. The CDR3 is 17 residues long. Trimming removed 1 base at V and 0 bases at J, with 13 bases between. Systemic immunosuppression or a history of autoimmune disease excluded patients. The receptor comes from an adult with an advanced solid tumor such as melanoma, head and neck, liver or kidney cancer. This sequence joins TRBV4-3 and TRBJ2-1; a weak D match, TRBD1 (6 bases). Sequences were derived from CD4+ or CD8+ T cells sorted from blood, sampled in a trial of the OX40 agonist ivuxolimab. The chain's CDR3 is CASSQVAGAGSYNEQFF. The CDR3 DNA is TGCGCCAGCAGCCAAGTGGCAGGGGCAGGCTCCTACAATGAGCAGTTCTTC.